Following are 27 T cell receptor beta chains from one sample sequenced in a study of breast tumors, draining lymph nodes, adjacent tissues. Axillary draining lymph nodes of breast cancer patients supplied the node samples. TCRdb re-derived calls from the multiplex PCR reads in MiXCR, one entry per CDR3 protein. Of over 150,000 distinct CDR3 sequences listed, about 32% are singletons. The specimen sequenced was axillary lymph node tissue. The source of these receptors is a female donor with breast cancer. Some clones in this sample may be carry-over from other donors' samples.

This clonotype came up many times. The rearrangement uses TRBV6-5 and TRBJ2-1; the match to TRBD1 covers 9 bases. Germline V lookup: CDR1 MNHEY, CDR2 SVGAGI. Losses at the gene ends were 0 bases for V and 3 bases for J; bases not matched to a gene: 18. This CDR3 comprises 21 residues. CDR3 region: CASSYSRTGWGTGRSYNEQFF. The CDR3 coding sequence is TGTGCCAGCAGTTACTCTCGGACAGGTTGGGGGACAGGGAGAAGCTACAATGAGCAGTTCTTC.

V usage is TRBV13 and J usage is TRBJ1-6; the match to TRBD1 covers 7 bases. Germline V lookup: CDR1 PRHDT, CDR2 FYEKMQ (reference sequence). CDR3 length equals 16 residues. V dropped 5 bases and J dropped 9; count of bases not matched to a gene: 13. CDR3 region: CASSRETSGTASPLHF. CDR3 in DNA: TGTGCCAGCAGCCGAGAGACTAGCGGGACAGCTTCACCCCTCCACTTT. Supplemented by reference TRBV13 and TRBJ1-6, the full variable domain reads AAGVIQSPRHLIKEKRETATLKCYPIPRHDTVYWYQQGPGQDPQFLISFYEKMQSDKGSIPDRFSAQQFSDYHSELNMSSLELGDSALYFCASSRETSGTASPLHFGNGTRLTVT.

In the case of this clonotype: A single base separates this from a much larger clone, so it may be a read error. V is TRBV7-6 and J is TRBJ2-2, with D possibly called TRBD1 or TRBD2 (5 bases each). The CDR3 is 19 residues long. Looked up from germline, CDR1 is SGHVS and CDR2 is FNYEAQ. CDR3 bases: TGTGCCAGCAGCTTCGATCCTGGGGGTAGCGCCCTGAACCCCGGGGAGCTGTTTTTT. It is translated as CASSFDPGGSALNPGELFF.

The V gene is TRBV2, the J gene TRBJ2-7, with 8 positions matching TRBD2. Germline-derived CDR1 and CDR2 are SNHLY and FYNNEI. V was clipped by 6 bases and J by 2 bases; unmatched bases: 9. The CDR3 covers 15 residues. CDR3 region: CASSPGTSGPYEQYF. CDR3 DNA sequence: TGTGCCAGCAGCCCCGGGACTAGTGGACCCTACGAGCAGTACTTC.

In its sample, this clonotype was seen many times. V gene TRBV20-1 combines with J gene TRBJ1-1, with 8 bases that match TRBD1. The CDR3 has 13 residues. Germline V gene sequence: CDR1 DFQATT, CDR2 SNEGSKA (reference sequence). The trim removed 5 bases at V and 4 bases at J, leaving 6 bases unmatched. The CDR3 DNA reads as TGCAGTGCTTCGACAGGGGAGGGCACTGAAGCTTTCTTT. Amino acids: CSASTGEGTEAFF.

This clonotype has just one count. The rearrangement links TRBV7-9 to TRBJ1-5; weak D call: TRBD1 (6 bases). V was pared by 6 bases and J by 6 bases, with 9 bases between. Germline values: CDR1 SEHNR, CDR2 FQNEAQ (reference sequence). The CDR3 length is 12 residues. DNA for the CDR3: TGTGCCAGCAGTTGGGACATTCAGCCCCAGCATTTT. Residues: CASSWDIQPQHF.

V gene TRBV30 combines with J gene TRBJ1-5, with a tentative D call TRBD1 (5 bases). From germline, CDR1 is GTSNPN and CDR2 SVGIG (reference sequence). The CDR3 sequence is 11 residues long. Trimming cost V 6 bases and J 8 bases, with 11 bases left between them. CDR3 sequence reads: CACSQGEPQHF. The CDR3 DNA reads TGTGCCTGCAGCCAAGGGGAGCCCCAGCATTTT.

There are a few counts of this clonotype. This chain links TRBV12-3 or TRBV12-4 with TRBJ1-1; D gene ambiguous. The CDR3 length is 14 residues. The V end lost 3 bases, the J end lost 2 bases, and 10 bases lay between the germline ends. CDR3 protein: CASSFLGFNTEAFF. CDR3 in DNA: TGTGCCAGCAGTTTCCTGGGGTTTAACACTGAAGCTTTCTTT.

This clonotype was seen a single time. This may be a read error, as it is one base from a much larger clone. The conserved final phenylalanine or tryptophan is absent from the CDR3, which likely points to a read error. No DNA is shown, since the ends of the CDR3 on it are uncertain; the CDR3 is the one TCRdb lists. The chain is built from TRBV12-3 or TRBV12-4 and TRBJ1-2; the table's D gene call, TRBD1, was not cross checked with the DNA. The CDR3 totals 14 residues, both ends included. CDR3 loop: CASSLLYRGNGYAL.

The V gene is TRBV20-1, the J gene TRBJ2-5; 8 bases line up with TRBD2. Looked up from germline, CDR1 is DFQATT and CDR2 is SNEGSKA (reference sequence). V lost 7 bases and J lost 7; bases outside the gene matches: 11. This CDR3 is built from 13 residues. Written as DNA, the CDR3 is TGCAGTGGGCAGGCACTAGCGGCACGGACCCAGTACTTC. It specifies CSGQALAARTQYF.

The rearrangement links TRBV5-4 to TRBJ1-6, with 7 positions matching TRBD1. V was pared by 2 bases and J by 3 bases, with 5 bases of the junction left unmatched. The germline gives CDR1 SGHNT, CDR2 YYREEE (reference sequence). The CDR3 loop spans 16 amino acids. The CDR3 loop reads CASSLEGAGYNSPLHF. The DNA for the CDR3 is TGTGCCAGCAGCTTAGAGGGGGCTGGCTATAATTCACCCCTCCACTTT.

The chain has TRBV30 and TRBJ2-5; D unclear. The CDR3 consists of 11 residues. Germline CDR1 is GTSNPN and CDR2 is SVGIG (reference sequence). Trimming left V 8 bases short and J 4 bases short, with 11 bases between. CDR3 sequence (DNA): TGTGCCCGGAACGACCCAGAGACCCAGTACTTC. Its translation: CARNDPETQYF.

As concerns this clonotype: Just one base apart from a much larger clone, this may be a read error. The rearrangement uses TRBV20-1 and TRBJ2-7, with D possibly TRBD2 on 6 matching bases. The CDR3 covers 13 residues. V dropped 5 bases and J dropped 9 bases, with 20 bases sitting between them. Germline assignment: CDR1 DFQATT and CDR2 SNEGSKA (reference sequence). In DNA, the CDR3 is TGCAGTGCTCCCGAGACTAGGGAGGTCGCGCAGTACTTC. Translated: CSAPETREVAQYF.

This clonotype was counted once. This sequence joins TRBV2 and TRBJ1-4; D remains unclear. The CDR3 totals 14 residues. Germline V CDR1 and CDR2: SNHLY, FYNNEI. Trimming removed 4 bases from V and 5 bases from J, with 11 bases in between. CDR3 loop: CASSVGSYNEKLFF. DNA of the CDR3: TGTGCCAGCAGTGTCGGCTCCTACAATGAAAAACTGTTTTTT.

Of note for this clonotype: Mismatch with germline at one junction end may stem from a read error. The CDR3 nucleotides read TGTGCCAGCAGTCACTCCGACAGAACTAGCGGGAGGGCCTACGAGCAGTACTTC. Translation: CASSHSDRTSGRAYEQYF. The chain joins TRBV6-5 to TRBJ2-7; 13 positions agree with TRBD2. Germline CDR1 reads MNHEY; CDR2 reads SVGAGI. The CDR3 runs to 18 residues.

The rearrangement uses TRBV7-2 and TRBJ1-4, with TRBD1 matching 7 bases. The trim removed 1 base at V and 5 bases at J, leaving 7 bases unmatched. Germline CDR1 and CDR2: SGHTA and FQGNSA. This CDR3 has 16 residues. This CDR3 reads CASSLGGTASNEKLFF. CDR3 DNA: TGTGCCAGCAGCTTAGGGGGGACAGCCTCCAATGAAAAACTGTTTTTT. Filled out from reference TRBV7-2 and TRBJ1-4, the complete variable domain reads GAGVSQSPSNKVTEKGKDVELRCDPISGHTALYWYRQSLGQGLEFLIYFQGNSAPDKSGLPSDRFSAERTGGSVSTLTIQRTQQEDSAVYLCASSLGGTASNEKLFFGSGTQLSVL.

This clonotype was observed many times. The chain couples TRBV28 to TRBJ2-3; weak D call: TRBD1 (5 bases). The CDR3 contains 15 residues. Deletions cut 3 bases from V and 3 bases from J, with 13 bases between. The germline V gene has CDR1 MDHEN and CDR2 SYDVKM. CDR3 bases: TGTGCCAGCAGTTTTCCCCAGGGAAGGACAGATACGCAGTATTTT. Its translation: CASSFPQGRTDTQYF.

This clonotype was observed many times. The chain carries TRBV7-9 and TRBJ1-3; D not resolved. This CDR3 has 13 residues. The V gene's germline CDR1 is SEHNR and CDR2 FQNEAQ (reference sequence). The V and J ends lost 5 bases and 4 bases respectively, with 9 bases between them. The CDR3 spells CASSLRNGNTIYF. The CDR3 nucleotides read TGTGCCAGCAGCCTTAGGAACGGAAACACCATATATTTT. The full variable domain, with the rest looked up from reference TRBV7-9 and TRBJ1-3, is DTGVSQNPRHKITKRGQNVTFRCDPISEHNRLYWYRQTLGQGPEFLTYFQNEAQLEKSRLLSDRFSAERPKGSFSTLEIQRTEQGDSAMYLCASSLRNGNTIYFGEGSWLTVV.

For this clonotype: A much larger clone lies a single base off, so this may be a read error. This rearrangement joins TRBV7-3 to TRBJ2-1, with 8 positions matching TRBD2. Germline V lookup: CDR1 SGHTA, CDR2 FQGTGA. CDR3 length: 15 residues. CDR3 sequence: CTSSQAGGPYNEQFF. CDR3 nucleotide sequence: TGTACCAGCAGCCAGGCGGGGGGACCCTACAATGAGCAGTTCTTC.

This clonotype was counted ten times or more. The chain employs TRBV11-2 and TRBJ2-3; D gene unclear. V shed 1 base and J shed 6 bases, with 17 bases lying between them. This CDR3 comprises 16 residues. Germline assignment: CDR1 SGHAT and CDR2 FQNNGV. CDR3 sequence: CASSLVGFQVTDTQYF. The CDR3 DNA reads TGTGCCAGCAGCTTAGTAGGTTTTCAGGTAACTGATACGCAGTATTTT.

V gene TRBV9 combines with J gene TRBJ2-7; TRBD2 might be the D (5 bases). The CDR3 has 14 amino acids. Looked up from germline, CDR1 is SGDLS and CDR2 is YYNGEE. The V and J ends lost 3 bases and 2 bases respectively, with 12 bases between them. The CDR3 here is CASSAGLNTYEQYF. In DNA, the CDR3 is TGTGCCAGCAGCGCCGGACTGAATACCTACGAGCAGTACTTC.

At least ten counts were recorded for this clonotype. The chain couples TRBV11-1 to TRBJ2-1; 9 positions agree with TRBD1. Per germline, CDR1 SGHAT and CDR2 FQDESV (reference sequence). The CDR3 runs to 13 residues. V shed 6 bases and J 8 bases; nucleotides not matched to a gene: 5. The chain's CDR3 is CASRKTGGDEQFF. The CDR3 DNA follows: TGTGCCAGCAGAAAGACAGGGGGGGATGAGCAGTTCTTC.

This clonotype has a count of ten or more. The rearrangement uses TRBV7-2 and TRBJ2-5; the match to TRBD2 covers 16 bases. The CDR3 covers 17 residues. V shed 6 bases and J 5 bases; nucleotides not matched to a gene: 9. Germline values: CDR1 SGHTA, CDR2 FQGNSA. The chain's CDR3 is CASRIGTSGGARETQYF. CDR3 coding DNA: TGTGCCAGCAGGATCGGGACTAGCGGGGGGGCGAGGGAGACCCAGTACTTC.

This clonotype has at least ten counts. The chain is built from TRBV6-1 and TRBJ2-7, with D perhaps TRBD1 (6 bases). The germline gives CDR1 MNHNS, CDR2 SASEGT. There are 11 residues in the CDR3. With 6 bases removed from V and 3 bases from J, the gap between germline ends came to 6 bases. CDR3 protein: CASRDSYEQYF. The CDR3 DNA reads TGTGCCAGCAGGGACAGCTACGAGCAGTACTTC.

This clonotype has at least ten counts. This chain joins TRBV9 and TRBJ2-7; D is possibly TRBD2 (5 bases). This CDR3 contains 14 residues. V lost 4 bases, J lost 2 bases, and 13 bases lay in between. The V gene's germline CDR1 is SGDLS and CDR2 YYNGEE. As DNA, the CDR3 is TGTGCCAGCAGCTCCGGACTGTTACCCTACGAGCAGTACTTC. This translates into CASSSGLLPYEQYF.

The chain links TRBV20-1 to TRBJ1-6, with D perhaps matching TRBD1 (6 bases). Germline V gives CDR1 DFQATT, CDR2 SNEGSKA (reference sequence). This CDR3 contains 17 residues. The V end was cut by 0 bases, the J end by 7 bases, with 19 bases between. In DNA, the CDR3 is TGCAGTGCTAGAGATCCCGTGGGGGGGCCGGGAAATTCACCCCTCCACTTT. This encodes CSARDPVGGPGNSPLHF.

A remark on this clonotype: A much larger clonotype is one base distant, so this may be a read error. This chain links TRBV20-1 with TRBJ2-2; no reliable D call. CDR1 and CDR2 (germline): DFQATT, SNEGSKA (reference sequence). The CDR3 is made up of 16 amino acids. Trimming took off 0 bases at V and 1 base at J, with 12 bases between the two ends. In DNA form, the CDR3 reads TGCAGTGCTAGAGATCAGGCGAGATGGAACACCGGGGAGCTGTTTTTT. This encodes CSARDQARWNTGELFF.